The present entry profiles one T cell receptor beta chain with its context. Sequence at one end of the junction differs from germline and may be a read error. The CDR3 is made up of 11 amino acids. The germline gives CDR1 SGHVS, CDR2 FNYEAQ. The data belong to a study of blood T cell repertoires in COVID-19. Study-level information: The United States, Italy and Spain supplied acute and convalescent COVID-19 samples. PBMCs, B-cell-depleted T cells, or T cells provided the cDNA or gDNA that made up the material.

Original processing methods: Reference gene primer amplification in the assay estimated nucleated cell counts. Profiled with immunoSEQ multiplex PCR; TCRdb holds only in-frame clones, not every one. For V, J and clone size, that table is used; D and trimming come from the DNA. Found here are about 400,000 clones, around 92% of them singletons; the top ten hold around 1.3%. The specimen was peripheral blood. The receptor was isolated from a man in his forties with acute or convalescent COVID-19. V usage is TRBV7-6 and J usage is TRBJ2-5; the match to TRBD2 covers 7 bases. The CDR3 protein is CASSAREIQYF. The CDR3 region has the DNA TGTGCCAGCAGCGCGCGGGAGATCCAGTACTTC. The full variable domain, with the rest looked up from reference TRBV7-6 and TRBJ2-5, is GAGVSQSPRYKVTKRGQDVALRCDPISGHVSLYWYRQALGQGPEFLTYFNYEAQQDKSGLPNDRFSAERPEGSISTLTIQRTEQRDSAMYRCASSAREIQYFGPGTRLLVL.